The rows below give T cell receptor beta chains drawn from one sample of a study of T-cell reconstitution after alpha-beta-depleted transplantation in children. Using its own MiXCR run on the PCR reads, TCRdb lists one record per CDR3 protein. The sample lists hundreds of thousands of distinct CDR3 sequences, over 9.5% seen once, with 2% in the top ten. Sample: PBMCs, taken before TCRalphabeta/CD19-depleted stem cell transplant. These receptors all come from a child aged 2-15 years with inherited bone marrow failure, due to receive a stem cell transplant. Each CDR3 is given without its conserved first and last residue.

>TRBJ2-1|TRBV23-1
ASSQSPTGRTYNEQF
>TRBJ1-1|TRBV15
ATSVSGVEAF
>TRBJ2-5|TRBV10-2
ATHQETQY
>TRBJ2-7|TRBV6-5
ASSSRQGTPGLLYEQY
>TRBJ2-7|TRBV9
ASSATGDPDEQY
>TRBJ2-7|TRBV14
ASSQTCRGLGDEQY
>TRBJ2-5|TRBV5-1
ASSPHGPGQGQETQY
>TRBJ1-1|TRBV27
ASSLASNRWTEAF
>TRBJ2-4|TRBV9
ASSQLRVQNIQY
>TRBJ1-4|TRBV20-1
SASRPDGGKLF
>TRBJ2-5|TRBV6-1
ASSELAGVGETQY
>TRBJ2-3|TRBV4-3
ASSQDMATDTQY
>TRBJ2-5|TRBV7-2
ASSLAAPGALYRGQY
>TRBJ2-1|TRBV5-1
ASSLEPLGYNEQF
>TRBJ2-7|TRBV10-3
AISEDDSGRLGEQY
>TRBJ2-2|TRBV4-1
AGSPGTANTGELF
>TRBJ2-5|TRBV21-1
ASSQKGGGLAGDETQY
>TRBJ2-3|TRBV5-1
ASSPGQVTDTQY
>TRBJ2-5|TRBV2
ASSEWAGVLETQY
>TRBJ2-7|TRBV7-2
ASSAMGQVLAEQY
>TRBJ2-7|TRBV29-1
SVVGGGRGSEQY
>TRBJ1-5|TRBV12-3/TRBV12-4
ASSLGGGRSNQPQH
>TRBJ2-2|TRBV10-2
ASGVGGPTGELF
>TRBJ2-5|TRBV7-2
ATSRDWEETQY
>TRBJ1-5|TRBV21-1
ASSPKRNRGRGQPQH
>TRBJ2-1|TRBV24-1
ATSDLWSEQF
>TRBJ1-1|TRBV30
ALQGVAEAF
>TRBJ2-5|TRBV6-2/TRBV6-3
ASLGSQETQY
>TRBJ2-2|TRBV7-2
ASSLVVSGSGELF
>TRBJ2-1|TRBV6-1
ASSEGDSYNEQF
>TRBJ2-7|TRBV29-1
SVQGYNYEQY
>TRBJ2-1|TRBV18
ASSPSSGRDYNEQF
>TRBJ2-2|TRBV7-2
ASSEPNTGELF
>TRBJ2-3|TRBV5-1
ASSLELGAGDTQY
>TRBJ2-1|TRBV5-1
ASSRRVAGGSEEQF
>TRBJ1-6|TRBV4-3
ASSQSRGMAPLH
>TRBJ2-7|TRBV20-1
SARDSSPGWYEQY
>TRBJ2-1|TRBV5-5
AGSPNPYNEQF
>TRBJ2-1|TRBV7-8
ASSLSWGLHNEQF
>TRBJ2-1|TRBV14
ASQRATGYNEQF
>TRBJ2-3|TRBV27
ASSFGTSGRWVTDTQY
>TRBJ2-1|TRBV29-1
SVEGGGNEQF
>TRBJ2-2|TRBV7-9
ASRQAGVNTGELF
>TRBJ2-2|TRBV9
ASSVDLGNTGELF
>TRBJ1-1|TRBV29-1
SAASGGNTEAF
>TRBJ1-1|TRBV10-3
AISDQGNTEAF
>TRBJ2-7|TRBV4-2
ASGVTEGYEQY